This passage covers 23 T cell receptor beta chains from one sample sequenced in a study of CD8 T cells in Susac syndrome. Random-hexamer reverse transcription was applied to about 0.45 to 1 ug RNA. MiXCR was run by TCRdb on the immunoSEQ multiplex PCR reads, yielding one entry per CDR3 protein. The sample gives 200,000 to 250,000 distinct CDR3 sequences, about 94% of which show up once; less than 0.15% is in the top ten. Material: CD8+ T cells from PBMCs. Every receptor here comes from a human donor with multiple sclerosis.

The chain combines TRBV9 with TRBJ2-2, with 9 bases fitting TRBD2. The ends lost 3 bases at V and 4 bases at J; junction bases unmatched: 13. Germline V gene lookup returns CDR1 SGDLS and CDR2 YYNGEE. This CDR3 region has 18 residues. CDR3: CASSALGSATSGTGELFF. The CDR3 DNA follows: TGTGCCAGCAGCGCCCTGGGCAGCGCGACTAGCGGCACCGGGGAGCTGTTTTTT.

The CDR3 DNA reads TGTGCCAGCAGTTTATTCCCCACGAGGGACACTGAAGCTTTCTTT. Encoded protein: CASSLFPTRDTEAFF. This chain joins TRBV27 and TRBJ1-1; D not certain. CDR3 length equals 15 residues. V was pared by 1 base and J by 3 bases, with 12 bases between. Germline V CDR1 and CDR2: MNHEY, SMNVEV (reference sequence).

The CDR3 nucleotides read TGCGCCAGCAGCCAAGAACAGGGGGCAGGCAATGAGCAGTTCTTC. Amino acids: CASSQEQGAGNEQFF. The chain uses TRBV4-3 and TRBJ2-1; 9 positions agree with TRBD1. After removal of 0 bases from V and 6 bases from J, the junction contained 3 bases not matched to a gene. The CDR3 extends over 15 amino acids. The V gene's germline CDR1 is LGHNA and CDR2 YSLEER.

The CDR3 DNA reads as TGTGCCAGCAGTTCCCCCCGACAGGTGTCCTACGAGCAGTACTTC. This gives the protein CASSSPRQVSYEQYF. The chain joins TRBV28 to TRBJ2-7; possible D gene TRBD1, 6 bases. Per germline, CDR1 MDHEN and CDR2 SYDVKM. The V end lost 4 bases, the J end lost 1 base, and 14 bases lay between the germline ends. The CDR3 is 15 residues long.

This sequence joins TRBV12-3 or TRBV12-4 and TRBJ2-3; 8 bases map to TRBD1. The CDR3 runs 14 residues. With V trimmed by 10 bases and J by 3 bases, 9 bases remained unmatched. CDR3 sequence reads: CATSRQGSTDTQYF. The CDR3 DNA reads TGTGCCACCTCGAGACAGGGGAGTACAGATACGCAGTATTTT.

This clonotype was seen once. This chain links TRBV30 with TRBJ2-3; D might be TRBD2 (7 bases). The V and J ends lost 0 bases and 6 bases respectively, with 16 bases between them. Germline-derived CDR1 and CDR2 are GTSNPN and SVGIG (reference sequence). The length of the CDR3 is 15 residues. Here the CDR3 reads CAWSVQAGARDTQYF. DNA of the CDR3: TGTGCCTGGAGTGTACAGGCGGGGGCCCGGGATACGCAGTATTTT.

The chain combines TRBV4-3 with TRBJ2-4; TRBD1 might be the D (5 bases). Germline CDR1 and CDR2: LGHNA and YSLEER. Deletions cut 0 bases from V and 0 bases from J, with 12 bases between. The CDR3 extends over 17 amino acids. DNA of the CDR3: TGCGCCAGCAGCCAAGATAGGGGCGGCCTAGCCAAAAACATTCAGTACTTC. It specifies CASSQDRGGLAKNIQYF.

This clonotype appeared once. This chain links TRBV27 with TRBJ2-7; D remains ambiguous. V lost 6 bases and J 0 bases, leaving 9 bases between the germline ends. The CDR3 covers 13 residues. The germline V gene encodes CDR1 MNHEY and CDR2 SMNVEV (reference sequence). The CDR3 nucleotides are TGTGCCAGCAGGAGGACGAGCTCCTACGAGCAGTACTTC. Protein: CASRRTSSYEQYF.

The chain is built from TRBV12-3 or TRBV12-4 and TRBJ1-3; perhaps TRBD1 as D (6 bases). The V end was cut by 4 bases, the J end by 5 bases, with 12 bases between. The CDR3 extends over 14 amino acids. The CDR3 DNA is TGTGCCAGCAGTTCTGCCACAGGGCGAAACACCATATATTTT. Protein sequence: CASSSATGRNTIYF.

This clonotype has a single count. The V gene is TRBV11-3, the J gene TRBJ2-1; 8 bases align to TRBD2. CDR3 length: 16 amino acids. Unmatched junction bases numbered 15, after V lost 4 bases and J lost 10 bases. Germline V CDR1 and CDR2: SGHNT, YENEEA. The CDR3 is CASSSSAGTSSGEQFF. CDR3 in DNA: TGTGCCAGCAGCTCGAGCGCCGGGACTAGTTCCGGGGAGCAGTTCTTC.

The J gene is TRBJ1-2, the V gene TRBV4-1; D gene uncertain. The germline V gene encodes CDR1 MGHRA and CDR2 YSYEKL. The CDR3 covers 15 residues. V was pared by 4 bases and J by 4 bases, with 16 bases between. The CDR3 region is CASSPGADPSYGYTF. Here the CDR3 DNA reads TGCGCCAGCAGCCCGGGAGCCGATCCCTCCTATGGCTACACCTTC.

This rearrangement joins TRBV27 to TRBJ2-1; TRBD2 matches 12 bases. V lost 4 bases and J lost 8; bases outside the gene matches: 6. The germline CDR1 and CDR2 sequences are MNHEY and SMNVEV (reference sequence). The CDR3 is made up of 15 amino acids. CDR3 sequence (DNA): TGTGCCAGCAGTTACACTAGCGGGGGGACGGATGAGCAGTTCTTC. As protein: CASSYTSGGTDEQFF.

The chain links TRBV3-1 to TRBJ1-1; D is possibly TRBD1 (6 bases). Germline V gives CDR1 LGHDT, CDR2 YNNKEL (reference sequence). V lost 1 base and J 3 bases, leaving 15 bases between the germline ends. The CDR3 has 16 residues. The CDR3 spells CASSQGGTPHDTEAFF. The CDR3 DNA is TGTGCCAGCAGCCAAGGCGGGACACCCCATGACACTGAAGCTTTCTTT.

The J gene is TRBJ2-3, the V gene TRBV19; D gene ambiguous. The CDR3 loop spans 11 amino acids. Germline CDR1 and CDR2: LNHDA and SQIVND (reference sequence). V shed 4 bases and J shed 5 bases, with 4 bases lying between them. CDR3 DNA sequence: TGTGCCAGTAGTAGGGGAGATACGCAGTATTTT. This translates into CASSRGDTQYF.

Written as DNA, the CDR3 is TGTGCCAGCAGTTTAGCTAGGGTGAACACTGAAGCTTTCTTT. Amino acid sequence: CASSLARVNTEAFF. V usage is TRBV12-3 or TRBV12-4 and J usage is TRBJ1-1; D ambiguous. Trimming removed 0 bases at V and 0 bases at J, with 5 bases between. The CDR3 has 14 amino acids.

CDR3 amino acids: CASSYSGGPSVSRQETQYF. The CDR3 coding sequence is TGTGCCAGCAGTTACTCAGGGGGACCCTCGGTCTCCAGGCAAGAGACCCAGTACTTC. The V call is TRBV6-5, the J call TRBJ2-5, with a weak D call TRBD1 (6 bases). Germline V gene lookup returns CDR1 MNHEY and CDR2 SVGAGI. Trimming took off 0 bases at V and 2 bases at J, with 22 bases between the two ends. The CDR3 covers 19 residues.

This chain links TRBV7-8 with TRBJ2-2; tentative D call: TRBD1 (6 bases). Germline V gene lookup returns CDR1 SGHVS and CDR2 FQNEAQ. V lost 1 base and J lost 1, with 7 bases in between. The CDR3 has 15 amino acids. This chain's CDR3 is CASSLGTENTGELFF. CDR3 in DNA: TGTGCCAGCAGCTTAGGGACAGAGAACACCGGGGAGCTGTTTTTT.

The chain recombines TRBV4-1 with TRBJ2-3; 10 bases fit TRBD2. This CDR3 is 16 amino acids long. Losses at the gene ends were 2 bases for V and 4 bases for J; bases not matched to a gene: 6. CDR1 is MGHRA, CDR2 YSYEKL, per germline. The CDR3 protein is CASSQPGTSVSDTQYF. CDR3 in DNA: TGCGCCAGCAGCCAACCCGGGACTAGCGTCTCAGATACGCAGTATTTT.

The V and J genes are TRBV20-1 and TRBJ2-7; TRBD2 matches at 10 bases. Germline assignment: CDR1 DFQATT and CDR2 SNEGSKA (reference sequence). Losses at the gene ends were 6 bases for V and 6 bases for J; bases not matched to a gene: 20. The CDR3 has 17 amino acids. CDR3 in DNA: TGCAGTGCGACGTCTAGCGGGAGTCGTGGGCCCTTAGGCGAGCAGTACTTC. Its translation is CSATSSGSRGPLGEQYF.

This chain connects TRBV7-9 to TRBJ2-7; possible D gene TRBD1, 5 bases. V lost 4 bases and J lost 5, with 12 bases in between. Per the germline V gene, CDR1 is SEHNR and CDR2 is FQNEAQ (reference sequence). CDR3 length equals 13 residues. DNA for the CDR3: TGTGCCAGCAGCTCAAAAGGGGATAACGAGCAGTACTTC. As protein: CASSSKGDNEQYF. Based on the CDR3 plus reference TRBV7-9 and TRBJ2-7, the full variable domain is DTGVSQNPRHKITKRGQNVTFRCDPISEHNRLYWYRQTLGQGPEFLTYFQNEAQLEKSRLLSDRFSAERPKGSFSTLEIQRTEQGDSAMYLCASSSKGDNEQYFGPGTRLTVT.

The genes are TRBV29-1 and TRBJ2-2; 7 bases are a match to TRBD1. The CDR3 has 12 amino acids. V shed 8 bases and J 6 bases; nucleotides not matched to a gene: 6. CDR1 is SQVTM and CDR2 is ANQGSEA in the germline V gene. The CDR3 is CSLRQGSGELFF. CDR3 in DNA: TGCAGCTTAAGACAGGGTTCCGGGGAGCTGTTTTTT.

This chain connects TRBV24-1 to TRBJ2-1; TRBD2 aligns across 7 bases. V shed 9 bases, J shed 4 bases, and the junction held 5 bases outside the gene matches. The CDR3 runs 13 residues. The germline V gene encodes CDR1 KGHDR and CDR2 SFDVKD. CDR3 sequence reads: CATQREPYNEQFF. CDR3 sequence (DNA): TGTGCCACCCAGCGGGAACCTTACAATGAGCAGTTCTTC.

The V call is TRBV5-4, the J call TRBJ1-1, with a tentative D call TRBD1 (6 bases). CDR3 size: 15 residues. CDR1 SGHNT and CDR2 YYREEE come from the germline V gene (reference sequence). Trimming stripped 4 bases from V and 0 bases from J, with 13 bases between. CDR3 sequence reads: CASSREGDMNTEAFF. The CDR3 DNA sequence: TGTGCCAGCAGCCGCGAGGGGGATATGAACACTGAAGCTTTCTTT.